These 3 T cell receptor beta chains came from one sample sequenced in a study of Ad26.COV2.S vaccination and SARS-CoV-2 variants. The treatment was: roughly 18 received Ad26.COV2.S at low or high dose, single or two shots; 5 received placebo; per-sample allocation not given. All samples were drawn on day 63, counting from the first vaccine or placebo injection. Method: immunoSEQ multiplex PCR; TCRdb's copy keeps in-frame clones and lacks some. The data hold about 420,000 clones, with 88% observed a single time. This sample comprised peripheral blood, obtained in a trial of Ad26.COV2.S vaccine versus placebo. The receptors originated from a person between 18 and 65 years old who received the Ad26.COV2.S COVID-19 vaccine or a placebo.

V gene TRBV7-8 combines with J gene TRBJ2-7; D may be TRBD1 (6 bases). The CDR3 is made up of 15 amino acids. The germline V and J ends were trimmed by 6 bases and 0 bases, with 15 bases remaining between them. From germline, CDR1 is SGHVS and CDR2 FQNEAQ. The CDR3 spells CASSQQTGYSYEQYF. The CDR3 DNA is TGTGCCAGCAGTCAACAGACAGGATACTCCTACGAGCAGTACTTC.

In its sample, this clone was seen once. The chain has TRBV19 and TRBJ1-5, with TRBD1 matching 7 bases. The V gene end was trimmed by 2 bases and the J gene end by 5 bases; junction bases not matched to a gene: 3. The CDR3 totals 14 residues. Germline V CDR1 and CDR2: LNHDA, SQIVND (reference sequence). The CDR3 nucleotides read TGTGCCAGTAGTATACAGGGGGGGGATCAGCCCCAGCATTTT. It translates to CASSIQGGDQPQHF.

The CDR3 DNA reads as TGTGCCAGCAGAACTAGGGAAAACACTGAAGCTTTCTTT. Protein: CASRTRENTEAFF. V and J are TRBV6-4 and TRBJ1-1; D gene uncertain. Germline-derived CDR1 and CDR2 are MRHNA and SNTAGT. The CDR3 has 13 amino acids. Trimming stripped 6 bases from V and 2 bases from J, with 10 bases between.